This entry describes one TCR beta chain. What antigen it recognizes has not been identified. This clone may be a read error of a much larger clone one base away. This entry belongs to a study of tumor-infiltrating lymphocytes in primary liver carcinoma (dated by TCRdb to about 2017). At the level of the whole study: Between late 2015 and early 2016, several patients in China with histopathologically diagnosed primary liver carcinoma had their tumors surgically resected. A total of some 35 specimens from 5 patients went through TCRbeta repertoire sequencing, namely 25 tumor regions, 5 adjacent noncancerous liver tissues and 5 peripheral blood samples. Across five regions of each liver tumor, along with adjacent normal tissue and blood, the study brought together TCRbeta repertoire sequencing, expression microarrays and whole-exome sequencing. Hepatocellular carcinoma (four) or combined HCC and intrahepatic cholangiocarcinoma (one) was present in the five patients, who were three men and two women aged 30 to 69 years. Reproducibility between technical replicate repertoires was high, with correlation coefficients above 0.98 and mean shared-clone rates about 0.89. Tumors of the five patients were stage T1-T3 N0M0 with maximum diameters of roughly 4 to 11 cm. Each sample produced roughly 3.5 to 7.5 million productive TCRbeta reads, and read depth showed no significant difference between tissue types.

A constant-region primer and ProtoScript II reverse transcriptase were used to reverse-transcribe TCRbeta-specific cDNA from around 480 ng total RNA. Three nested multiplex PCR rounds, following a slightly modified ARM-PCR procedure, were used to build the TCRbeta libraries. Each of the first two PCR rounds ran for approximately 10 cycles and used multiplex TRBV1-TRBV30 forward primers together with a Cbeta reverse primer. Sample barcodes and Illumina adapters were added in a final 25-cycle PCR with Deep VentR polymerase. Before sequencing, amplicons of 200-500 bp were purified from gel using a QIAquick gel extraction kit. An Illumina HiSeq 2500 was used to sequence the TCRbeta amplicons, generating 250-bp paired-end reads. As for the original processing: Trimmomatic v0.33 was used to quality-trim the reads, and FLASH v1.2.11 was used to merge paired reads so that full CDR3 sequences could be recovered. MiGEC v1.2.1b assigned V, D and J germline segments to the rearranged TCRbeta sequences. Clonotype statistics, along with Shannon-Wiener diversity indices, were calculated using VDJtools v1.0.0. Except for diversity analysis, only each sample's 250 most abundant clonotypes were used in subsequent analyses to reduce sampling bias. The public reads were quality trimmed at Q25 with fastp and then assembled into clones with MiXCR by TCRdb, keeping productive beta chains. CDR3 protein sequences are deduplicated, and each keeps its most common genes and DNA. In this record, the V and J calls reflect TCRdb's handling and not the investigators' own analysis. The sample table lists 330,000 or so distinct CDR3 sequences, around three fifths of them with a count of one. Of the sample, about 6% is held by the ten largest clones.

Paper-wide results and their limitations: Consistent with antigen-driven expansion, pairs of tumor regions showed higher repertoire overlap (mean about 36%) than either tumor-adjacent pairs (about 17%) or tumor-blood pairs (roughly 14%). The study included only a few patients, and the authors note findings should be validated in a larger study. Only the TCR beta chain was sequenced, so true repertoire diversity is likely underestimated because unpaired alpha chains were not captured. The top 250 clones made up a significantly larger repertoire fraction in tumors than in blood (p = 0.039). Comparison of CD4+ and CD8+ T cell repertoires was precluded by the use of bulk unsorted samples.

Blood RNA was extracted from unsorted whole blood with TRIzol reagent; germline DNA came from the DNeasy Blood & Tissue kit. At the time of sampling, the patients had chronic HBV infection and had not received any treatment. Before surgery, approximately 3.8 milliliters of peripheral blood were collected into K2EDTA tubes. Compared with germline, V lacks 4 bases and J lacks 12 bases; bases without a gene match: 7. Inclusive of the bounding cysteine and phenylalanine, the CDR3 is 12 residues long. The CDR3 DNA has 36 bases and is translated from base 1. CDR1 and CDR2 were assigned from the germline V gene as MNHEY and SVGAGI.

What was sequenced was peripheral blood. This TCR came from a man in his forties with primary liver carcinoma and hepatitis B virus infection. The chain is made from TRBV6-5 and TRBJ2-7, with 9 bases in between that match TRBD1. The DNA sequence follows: TGTGCCAGCAGTTCGACAGGGACAGGGTCGTACTTC. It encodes CASSSTGTGSYF.